A single sample is the source of the 18 T cell receptor beta chains below, sequenced in a study of CD8+ T cells in alopecia areata. cDNA reverse transcribed from extracted RNA served as the sequencing template. Produced via immunoSEQ multiplex PCR; TCRdb's table is partial and in-frame only. Found here are 110,000 to 150,000 clones, 51% of them singletons; the top ten hold about 1%. The input for sequencing was CD4+ T cells sorted from blood, taken at week 0. The source is a human donor with alopecia areata.

The chain has TRBV2 and TRBJ2-5; perhaps TRBD2 as D (5 bases). V lost 6 bases and J 2 bases, leaving 10 bases between the germline ends. The germline V gene has CDR1 SNHLY and CDR2 FYNNEI. The CDR3 loop spans 13 amino acids. CDR3 DNA: TGTGCCAGCAGCCCGGAGCGGCAAGAGACCCAGTACTTC. Amino acids: CASSPERQETQYF.

This clone was detected a few times. This chain connects TRBV18 to TRBJ1-1; 7 bases line up with TRBD1. This CDR3 spans 14 amino acids. The V gene's germline CDR1 is KGHSH and CDR2 LQKENI. V was clipped by 3 bases and J by 3 bases; unmatched bases: 4. DNA of the CDR3: TGTGCCAGCTCACCGGAGGGGGCTGACACTGAAGCTTTCTTT. Translated: CASSPEGADTEAFF.

The V and J genes are TRBV28 and TRBJ2-7; 12 bases agree with TRBD2. Germline lookup yields CDR1 MDHEN and CDR2 SYDVKM. The CDR3 runs 15 residues. Trimming took 5 bases from V and 2 from J; bases not matched to a gene: 4. The CDR3 nucleotides are TGTGCCAGCAGTGGACTAGCGGGATCCCCCTACGAGCAGTACTTC. Translation: CASSGLAGSPYEQYF.

The chain uses TRBV20-1 and TRBJ2-5; D is uncertain. V was clipped by 4 bases and J by 4 bases, with 7 bases between them. This CDR3 has 11 residues. Germline CDR1 and CDR2: DFQATT and SNEGSKA (reference sequence). The CDR3 loop reads CSANRAETQYF. CDR3 DNA: TGCAGTGCTAATAGAGCAGAGACCCAGTACTTC.

The CDR3 reads CASSRRAEAFF. The CDR3 DNA is TGTGCCAGCTCAAGGAGGGCTGAAGCTTTCTTT. J is TRBJ1-1 and V is TRBV25-1; D gene unclear. V was cut by 8 bases and J by 6 bases, with 10 bases left in between. The CDR3 contains 11 residues. CDR1 is MGHDK, CDR2 SYGVNS, per germline.

CDR3 DNA sequence: TGTGCCTGGAGAGGGCAGGGCTACTCTGGGGCCAACGTCCTGACTTTC. It yields the protein CAWRGQGYSGANVLTF. The V call is TRBV30, the J call TRBJ2-6, with D tentatively TRBD1 (5 bases). Germline CDR1 is GTSNPN and CDR2 is SVGIG (reference sequence). The CDR3 spans 16 residues. Trimming shortened V by 3 bases and J by 0 bases, and 12 bases separated the two germline ends.

This clone showed up just a few times. V gene TRBV29-1 combines with J gene TRBJ2-7, with 10 bases identical to TRBD2. V shed 7 bases and J 3 bases; nucleotides not matched to a gene: 6. This CDR3 has 13 residues. Per the germline V gene, CDR1 is SQVTM and CDR2 is ANQGSEA. The CDR3 is CSAEGLASYEQYF. In DNA, the CDR3 is TGCAGCGCGGAGGGACTAGCGAGCTACGAGCAGTACTTC.

The rearrangement joins TRBV9 to TRBJ2-3; 8 bases match TRBD2. The V gene's germline CDR1 is SGDLS and CDR2 YYNGEE. The CDR3 has 16 amino acids. Unmatched junction bases numbered 7, after V lost 4 bases and J lost 0 bases. The CDR3 DNA follows: TGTGCCAGCAGCCCCACGGGGGGGGCTAGCACAGATACGCAGTATTTT. It yields the protein CASSPTGGASTDTQYF.

This clone has just a few counts. The V call is TRBV5-1, the J call TRBJ2-3, with 12 bases lining up with TRBD2. Germline CDR1 is SGHRS and CDR2 is YFSETQ. The trim removed 6 bases at V and 3 bases at J, leaving 8 bases unmatched. The CDR3 runs to 16 residues. The CDR3 loop reads CASTETSGGLTDTQYF. CDR3 sequence (DNA): TGCGCCAGCACCGAGACTAGCGGGGGTCTAACAGATACGCAGTATTTT.

This chain links TRBV30 with TRBJ1-5, with D tentatively TRBD1 (5 bases). CDR1 is GTSNPN, CDR2 SVGIG, per germline (reference sequence). Trimming took off 2 bases at V and 9 bases at J, with 17 bases between the two ends. The CDR3 covers 14 residues. This CDR3 is CAWSPPDTNRPQHF. CDR3 DNA: TGTGCCTGGAGTCCACCGGACACAAACCGGCCCCAGCATTTT.

The rearrangement links TRBV5-1 to TRBJ2-1; 10 bases line up with TRBD2. Germline trimming cut 0 bases from V and 8 bases from J; bases unmatched to any gene: 8. This CDR3 spans 16 amino acids. CDR1 is SGHRS and CDR2 is YFSETQ in the germline V gene. The DNA for the CDR3 is TGCGCCAGCAGCTTGGGGGCTAGCGGGAGTTGGGATGAGCAGTTCTTC. This sequence encodes CASSLGASGSWDEQFF. The full variable domain, in which reference TRBV5-1 and TRBJ2-1 provide the parts outside the CDR3, is KAGVTQTPRYLIKTRGQQVTLSCSPISGHRSVSWYQQTPGQGLQFLFEYFSETQRNKGNFPGRFSGRQFSNSRSEMNVSTLELGDSALYLCASSLGASGSWDEQFFGPGTRLTVL.

This clone was seen more than once but under ten times. This sequence joins TRBV5-1 and TRBJ2-1, with 8 bases identical to TRBD2. The CDR3 has 16 amino acids. From germline, CDR1 is SGHRS and CDR2 YFSETQ. V shed 4 bases and J 2 bases; nucleotides not matched to a gene: 8. Here the CDR3 DNA reads TGCGCCAGCAGCCTTGGACTAGCTGCCCCCTACAATGAGCAGTTCTTC. Translation gives CASSLGLAAPYNEQFF. Drawing the rest from reference TRBV5-1 and TRBJ2-1, the complete variable domain is KAGVTQTPRYLIKTRGQQVTLSCSPISGHRSVSWYQQTPGQGLQFLFEYFSETQRNKGNFPGRFSGRQFSNSRSEMNVSTLELGDSALYLCASSLGLAAPYNEQFFGPGTRLTVL.

CDR3 bases: TGTGCCAGCAGCCGGCAAGAGACCCAGTACTTC. Translated, it gives CASSRQETQYF. V gene TRBV7-3 combines with J gene TRBJ2-5; D remains ambiguous. V lost 5 bases, J lost 2 bases, and 3 bases lay in between. The length of the CDR3 is 11 residues. Germline CDR1 SGHTA, CDR2 FQGTGA.

This clone was recorded many times. The chain uses TRBV29-1 and TRBJ2-7; perhaps TRBD2 as D (5 bases). Germline V CDR1 and CDR2: SQVTM, ANQGSEA. V lost 7 bases, J lost 3 bases, and 10 bases lay in between. This CDR3 is 11 amino acids long. The CDR3 loop reads CSAAVDYEQYF. CDR3 nucleotide sequence: TGCAGCGCAGCGGTGGACTACGAGCAGTACTTC.

The genes are TRBV2 and TRBJ2-7; maybe TRBD2 (5 bases). The germline V gene encodes CDR1 SNHLY and CDR2 FYNNEI. The V end was cut by 4 bases, the J end by 6 bases, with 13 bases between. This CDR3 comprises 13 residues. CDR3 nucleotides: TGTGCCAGCAGTGGGTTTCGCGAGGGCGAGCAGTACTTC. Its translation is CASSGFREGEQYF.

This clone was detected a few times. The chain joins TRBV29-1 to TRBJ1-2; a possible D gene is TRBD1 (6 bases). The CDR3 runs 13 residues. Germline assignment: CDR1 SQVTM and CDR2 ANQGSEA. V was trimmed by 3 bases and J by 6 bases, leaving 14 bases between them. CDR3 DNA: TGCAGCGTTGAGGGGGCTCGGGCAAATGGCTACACCTTC. It encodes CSVEGARANGYTF.

This sequence joins TRBV6-5 and TRBJ1-1; the D gene is possibly TRBD1 (5 bases). This CDR3 region has 15 residues. V dropped 5 bases and J dropped 2 bases, with 15 bases sitting between them. Germline lookup yields CDR1 MNHEY and CDR2 SVGAGI. The CDR3 region has the DNA TGTGCCAGCAGTCCCCGGGACCGAACCAACACTGAAGCTTTCTTT. This sequence encodes CASSPRDRTNTEAFF.

This clone was recorded once. This sequence joins TRBV18 and TRBJ2-5; no clear D. CDR3 length equals 16 residues. In germline, CDR1 is KGHSH, CDR2 LQKENI. V lost 6 bases and J lost 2, with 19 bases in between. DNA for the CDR3: TGTGCCAGCTCCCAAACCACGGCCAAATCTCAAGAGACCCAGTACTTC. It specifies CASSQTTAKSQETQYF.